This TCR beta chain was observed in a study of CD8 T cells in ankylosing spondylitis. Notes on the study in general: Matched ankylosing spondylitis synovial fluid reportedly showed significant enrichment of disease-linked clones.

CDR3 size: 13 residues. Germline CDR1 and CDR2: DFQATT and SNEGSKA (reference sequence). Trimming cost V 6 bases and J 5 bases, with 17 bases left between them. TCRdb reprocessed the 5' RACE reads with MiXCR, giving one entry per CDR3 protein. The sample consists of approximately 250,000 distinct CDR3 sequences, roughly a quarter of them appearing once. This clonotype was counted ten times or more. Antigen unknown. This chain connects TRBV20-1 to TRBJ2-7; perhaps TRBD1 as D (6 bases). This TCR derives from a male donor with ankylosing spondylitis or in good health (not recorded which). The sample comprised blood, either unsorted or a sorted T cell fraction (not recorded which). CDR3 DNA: TGCAGTGCAAGACAGGACTCCTTCAACGAGCAGTACTTC. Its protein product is CSARQDSFNEQYF.